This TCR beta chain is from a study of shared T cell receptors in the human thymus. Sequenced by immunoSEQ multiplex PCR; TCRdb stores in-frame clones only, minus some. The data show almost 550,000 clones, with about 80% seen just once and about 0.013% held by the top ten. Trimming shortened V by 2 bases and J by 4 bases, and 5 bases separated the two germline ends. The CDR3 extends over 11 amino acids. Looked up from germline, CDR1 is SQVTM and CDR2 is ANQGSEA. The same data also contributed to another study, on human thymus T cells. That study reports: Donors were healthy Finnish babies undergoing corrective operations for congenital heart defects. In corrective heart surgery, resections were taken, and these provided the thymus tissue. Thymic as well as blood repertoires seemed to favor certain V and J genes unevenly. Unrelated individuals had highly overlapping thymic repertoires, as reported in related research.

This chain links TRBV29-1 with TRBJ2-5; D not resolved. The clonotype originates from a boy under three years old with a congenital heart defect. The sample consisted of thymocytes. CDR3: CSVELGETQYF. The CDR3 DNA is TGCAGCGTTGAACTAGGAGAGACCCAGTACTTC.